These 14 T cell receptor beta chains share one sample of origin, sequenced in a study of cytomegalovirus exposure and HLA in healthy donors (dated by TCRdb to 2016 to 2017). The library was generated by the immunoSEQ multiplex PCR assay. The multiplex PCR relied on a mix of 60 forward primers for TCR Vbeta segments and 13 reverse primers for TCR Jbeta segments. TCRdb holds this immuneACCESS table with in-frame rearrangements only. Some clones are missing; in checked studies, unresolved V genes explain under half, and the rest has no known cause. This sample's table contains fewer than 100,000 clones. 0.58% of the sample goes to the ten largest clones. Sequenced sample: PBMCs. These receptors were taken from a man aged 50 to 60 in good health and CMV-seronegative.

The CDR3 loop reads CASSVGALYEQYF. The CDR3 coding sequence is TGTGCCAGCAGCGTGGGGGCCCTCTACGAGCAGTACTTC. The chain carries TRBV9 and TRBJ2-7, with D possibly matching TRBD1 (6 bases). Trimming stripped 2 bases from V and 3 bases from J, with 9 bases between. Germline CDR1 reads SGDLS; CDR2 reads YYNGEE. The CDR3 spans 13 residues.

The chain couples TRBV10-3 to TRBJ2-1, with D perhaps matching TRBD2 (6 bases). Germline CDR1 ENHRY, CDR2 SYGVKD. Trimming stripped 4 bases from V and 8 bases from J, with 15 bases between. The CDR3 has 14 amino acids. CDR3 residues: CAISVEGTAYEQFF. The CDR3 DNA reads TGTGCCATCAGTGTGGAGGGCACCGCGTATGAGCAGTTCTTC.

The chain combines TRBV5-1 with TRBJ1-1; D may be TRBD1 (6 bases). The germline V and J ends were trimmed by 9 bases and 3 bases, with 18 bases remaining between them. Looked up from germline, CDR1 is SGHRS and CDR2 is YFSETQ. This CDR3 spans 14 amino acids. Here the CDR3 reads CATRSSGAHTEAFF. The CDR3 coding sequence is TGCGCCACCCGGTCTTCAGGGGCTCACACTGAAGCTTTCTTT.

Comments on this clone: A read error may account for a junction end that differs from germline. The J gene is TRBJ2-7, the V gene TRBV18, with a tentative D call TRBD1 (6 bases). Germline CDR1 KGHSH, CDR2 LQKENI. This CDR3 is 15 amino acids long. DNA for the CDR3: TGTGCCAGCTCCCCACCCATCCGGGACACCTACGAGCAGTACTTC. It translates to CASSPPIRDTYEQYF.

The chain employs TRBV7-2 and TRBJ1-5, with 9 positions matching TRBD1. Germline lookup yields CDR1 SGHTA and CDR2 FQGNSA. V gave up 4 bases and J gave up 0 bases; unmatched junction bases: 7. There are 17 residues in the CDR3. CDR3 loop: CASSSRDRAYSNQPQHF. The CDR3 DNA reads as TGTGCCAGCAGCTCCCGGGACAGGGCCTATAGCAATCAGCCCCAGCATTTT. Full variable domain (rest looked up from reference TRBV7-2 and TRBJ1-5): GAGVSQSPSNKVTEKGKDVELRCDPISGHTALYWYRQSLGQGLEFLIYFQGNSAPDKSGLPSDRFSAERTGGSVSTLTIQRTQQEDSAVYLCASSSRDRAYSNQPQHFGDGTRLSIL.

This sequence joins TRBV4-2 and TRBJ2-5, with TRBD2 matching 14 bases. This CDR3 spans 16 amino acids. The V gene's germline CDR1 is LGHNA and CDR2 YNFKEQ. J lost 1 base, V lost 4 bases, and 2 bases had no gene match. CDR3 in amino acids: CASSLGLAGGQETQYF. CDR3 coding DNA: TGTGCCAGCAGCCTCGGACTAGCGGGGGGCCAAGAGACCCAGTACTTC.

The chain employs TRBV19 and TRBJ1-1; D possibly corresponds to TRBD1 (5 bases). CDR1 and CDR2 from the germline V gene are LNHDA and SQIVND (reference sequence). The CDR3 consists of 15 residues. Trimming pared 3 bases from V and 3 bases from J, leaving 14 bases between. CDR3 bases: TGTGCCAGTAGTATGCAGGGTAGGGGCTACACTGAAGCTTTCTTT. The encoded protein is CASSMQGRGYTEAFF.

The chain links TRBV21-1 to TRBJ2-7; the table names TRBD1, a call not compared with the DNA. TRBV21-1 is a pseudogene locus. CDR3 length equals 15 residues. The CDR3 region has the DNA TGTGCCAGCAGCAAAAACCTGGACAGTTCCTACGAGCAGTACTTC. Its protein is CASSKNLDSSYEQYF.

This rearrangement joins TRBV9 to TRBJ2-1, with 13 nucleotides matching TRBD2. The CDR3 spans 16 residues. The germline gives CDR1 SGDLS, CDR2 YYNGEE. V gave up 2 bases and J gave up 10 bases; unmatched junction bases: 9. The CDR3, as DNA: TGTGCCAGCAGCGTCGACCCGGGACTAGCGGGGAGGGAGCAGTTCTTC. Its protein product is CASSVDPGLAGREQFF.

V gene TRBV27 combines with J gene TRBJ2-3; TRBD1 matches 8 bases. The CDR3 runs 14 residues. Per germline, CDR1 MNHEY and CDR2 SMNVEV (reference sequence). V gave up 5 bases and J gave up 4 bases; unmatched junction bases: 5. CDR3 residues: CASSRTGRADTQYF. The CDR3 nucleotides are TGTGCCAGCAGTCGGACAGGGCGAGCAGATACGCAGTATTTT.

The chain employs TRBV2 and TRBJ2-7, with TRBD1 matching 11 bases. V was clipped by 6 bases and J by 4 bases; unmatched bases: 5. Germline CDR1 reads SNHLY; CDR2 reads FYNNEI. CDR3 length: 14 residues. The CDR3 region has the DNA TGTGCCAGCAGCGGGGGACAGGGGGGGTACGAGCAGTACTTC. This codes for CASSGGQGGYEQYF.

This sequence joins TRBV6-5 and TRBJ1-6, with D perhaps matching TRBD1 (6 bases). The germline V gene encodes CDR1 MNHEY and CDR2 SVGAGI. CDR3 size: 15 residues. Trimming removed 7 bases from V and 7 bases from J, with 17 bases in between. CDR3 in DNA: TGTGCCAGCACTCTTAAGGGGACAAGCAATTCACCCCTCCACTTT. As protein: CASTLKGTSNSPLHF.

The chain uses TRBV7-9 and TRBJ1-2; D not resolved. Per the germline V gene, CDR1 is SEHNR and CDR2 is FQNEAQ (reference sequence). This CDR3 comprises 12 residues. V dropped 5 bases and J dropped 7 bases, with 11 bases sitting between them. In nucleotides, the CDR3 is TGTGCCAGCAGCCCAAGCCTTAGTGGCTACACCTTC. Its translation is CASSPSLSGYTF.

The chain is built from TRBV7-9 and TRBJ1-2; 7 bases agree with TRBD1. The CDR3 is 13 residues long. Germline V gene sequence: CDR1 SEHNR, CDR2 FQNEAQ (reference sequence). J was trimmed by 4 bases and V by 1 base; bases with no gene match: 0. In DNA form, the CDR3 reads TGTGCCAGCAGCTTAGGACAGGGCTATGGCTACACCTTC. This gives the protein CASSLGQGYGYTF.